A selection of T cell receptor beta chains follows, all from one sample in a study of blood T cell repertoires in COVID-19. TCRdb's table, derived via immunoSEQ multiplex PCR, lists solely in-frame clones and lacks some. Of 270,000 or so clones listed, roughly 84% are singletons. The sample was peripheral blood. Every receptor here comes from a woman younger than 35 with acute or convalescent COVID-19. CDR3s include the opening cysteine and the closing phenylalanine or tryptophan. The D gene is left open where the match is weak. Clone sizes are given selectively: once, few, many, or a class where the clone is expanded.

13,TRBJ2-1,NA,few,TRBV27,TGTGCCAGCACCGGGACTCTCGGGAATGAGCAGTTCTTC,CASTGTLGNEQFF
16,TRBJ2-1,TRBD2,NA,TRBV3-1/TRBV3-2,TGTGCCAGCAGCCAAGACGGGGGAGGGCGGTACAATGAGCAGTTCTTC,CASSQDGGGRYNEQFF
13,TRBJ2-5,TRBD2,NA,TRBV12-5,TGTGCTAGTGGTCCGGCGGGAGGAGAGACCCAGTACTTC,CASGPAGGETQYF
15,TRBJ2-3,NA,NA,TRBV7-2,TGTGCCAGCAGCCCGCGGGCCCTGGCGGAAAATACGCAGTATTTT,CASSPRALAENTQYF
16,TRBJ2-1,TRBD2,NA,TRBV12-5,TGTGCTAGTGGTTTGACTAGCGGGAGCCCTGGGAGTGAGCAGTTCTTC,CASGLTSGSPGSEQFF
16,TRBJ2-1,TRBD1,NA,TRBV24-1,TGTGCCACCAGTGATTCCCGGGACAGGGCCTACAATGAGCAGTTCTTC,CATSDSRDRAYNEQFF
12,TRBJ2-3,NA,many,TRBV5-1,TGCGCCAGCAGACACGGGATAGATACGCAGTATTTT,CASRHGIDTQYF
18,TRBJ1-5,NA,NA,TRBV7-8,TGTGCCAGCAGCCCCAGCGGTAGGGGGTCGAGAGGGAATCAGCCCCAGCATTTT,CASSPSGRGSRGNQPQHF
13,TRBJ2-5,NA,NA,TRBV12-3/TRBV12-4,TGTGCCAGCAGTTTTTCCGGTCGAGAGACCCAGTACTTC,CASSFSGRETQYF
15,TRBJ2-5,TRBD1,NA,TRBV30,TGTGCCTGGATCTATGGAGACAGGGGCCAAGAGACCCAGTACTTC,CAWIYGDRGQETQYF
11,TRBJ1-2,NA,NA,TRBV30,TGTGCCTGGAGTGCGACCAGGGGTTATACCTTC,CAWSATRGYTF
13,TRBJ1-5,NA,NA,TRBV28,TGTGCCAGCAGTTTACGGGTGAGGCAGCCCCAGCATTTT,CASSLRVRQPQHF
15,TRBJ1-2,TRBD1,NA,TRBV3-1/TRBV3-2,TGTGCCAGCAGCCCTCCGACAGGGATGACCCGGGGTCAGACCTTC,CASSPPTGMTRGQTF
15,TRBJ2-1,NA,NA,TRBV6-1,TGTGCCAGCAGTGAAGGGCTAGCGTCCGGGAATGAGCAGTTCTTC,CASSEGLASGNEQFF
15,TRBJ1-2,NA,NA,TRBV21-1,TGTGCCAGCAGCGATCTGGACAGGAATGGATATGGCTACACCTTC,CASSDLDRNGYGYTF
14,TRBJ1-2,NA,NA,TRBV6-1,TGTGCCAGCAGTGAAGCAGGCAGGACAGATGGCTACACCTTC,CASSEAGRTDGYTF
15,TRBJ2-1,TRBD2,NA,TRBV19,TGTGCCAGTAGACCCCCGGGACTATTGAACAATGAGCAGTTCTTC,CASRPPGLLNNEQFF
14,TRBJ1-2,NA,few,TRBV3-1/TRBV3-2,TGTGCCAGCAGCCAATCCACAGGGAGCTATGGCTACACCTTC,CASSQSTGSYGYTF
13,TRBJ1-6,TRBD1,NA,TRBV29-1,TGCAGCGTTGGGACAGGGGATAATTCACCCCTCCACTTT,CSVGTGDNSPLHF
16,TRBJ2-1,TRBD2,once,TRBV29-1,TGCAGCGTTGTTTGGACTAGCGGGAAGAATTACAATGAGCAGTTCTTC,CSVVWTSGKNYNEQFF
18,TRBJ2-1,TRBD2,NA,TRBV9,TGTGCCAGCAGCGTATCCTATACCGGGACTATCAGCTACAATGAGCAGTTCTTC,CASSVSYTGTISYNEQFF
11,TRBJ2-1,TRBD2,NA,TRBV9,TGTGCCAGCTCGGGGGGTTATGAGCAGTTCTTC,CASSGGYEQFF
16,TRBJ2-2,TRBD1,NA,TRBV18,TGTGCCAGCCGCGGACAGGGCGGATTGGACACCGGGGAGCTGTTTTTT,CASRGQGGLDTGELFF
13,TRBJ2-1,NA,NA,TRBV30,TGTGCCTGGGGGGGTGGAGGCCTCAATGAGCAGTTCTTC,CAWGGGGLNEQFF
14,TRBJ2-5,TRBD2,NA,TRBV2,TGTGCCTGGATGGGCGGGAGGGCCGCAGAGACCCAGTACTTC,CAWMGGRAAETQYF
15,TRBJ1-1,TRBD1,NA,TRBV5-5,TGTGCCAGCAGCTTGGGGACAGGGGGAACAGGGGAAGCTTTCTTT,CASSLGTGGTGEAFF
15,TRBJ2-7,NA,once,TRBV27,TGTGCCAGCAGCCCCAGGGCTCAGCAGGGCTACGAGCAGTACTTC,CASSPRAQQGYEQYF
13,TRBJ2-7,TRBD2,NA,TRBV18,TGTGCCAGCTCACCACCGGGAGGGTACGAGCAGTACTTC,CASSPPGGYEQYF
13,TRBJ2-2,NA,NA,TRBV12-3/TRBV12-4,TGTGCCAGCCGAAGGGGGAACACCGGGGAGCTGTTTTTT,CASRRGNTGELFF
16,TRBJ2-7,TRBD1,NA,TRBV7-9,TGTGCCAGCAGCTTAGCAACGGACAGGGGCTCCTACGAGCAGTACTTC,CASSLATDRGSYEQYF